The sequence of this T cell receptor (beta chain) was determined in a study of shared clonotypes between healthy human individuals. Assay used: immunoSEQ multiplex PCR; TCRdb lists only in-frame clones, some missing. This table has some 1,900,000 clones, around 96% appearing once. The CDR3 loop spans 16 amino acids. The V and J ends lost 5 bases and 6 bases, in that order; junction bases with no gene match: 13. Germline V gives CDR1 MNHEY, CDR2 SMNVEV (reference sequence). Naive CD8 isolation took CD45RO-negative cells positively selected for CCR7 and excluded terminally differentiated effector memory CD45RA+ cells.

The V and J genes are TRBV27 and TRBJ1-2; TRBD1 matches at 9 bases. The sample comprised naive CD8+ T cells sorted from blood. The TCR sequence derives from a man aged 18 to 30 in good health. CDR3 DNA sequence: TGTGCCAGCAGTGTGACAGGGGGTACGTTTGTAAATGGCTACACCTTC. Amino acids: CASSVTGGTFVNGYTF.